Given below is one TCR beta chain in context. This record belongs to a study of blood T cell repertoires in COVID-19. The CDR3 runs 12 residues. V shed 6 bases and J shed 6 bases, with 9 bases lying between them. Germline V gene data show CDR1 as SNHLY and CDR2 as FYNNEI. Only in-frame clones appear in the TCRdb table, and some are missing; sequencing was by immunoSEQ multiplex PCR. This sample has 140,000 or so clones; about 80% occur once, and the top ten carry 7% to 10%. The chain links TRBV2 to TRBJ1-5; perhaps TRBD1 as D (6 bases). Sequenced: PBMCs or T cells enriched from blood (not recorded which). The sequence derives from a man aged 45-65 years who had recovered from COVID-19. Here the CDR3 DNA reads TGTGCCAGCAGGACAGGATTTCAGCCCCAGCATTTT. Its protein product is CASRTGFQPQHF.